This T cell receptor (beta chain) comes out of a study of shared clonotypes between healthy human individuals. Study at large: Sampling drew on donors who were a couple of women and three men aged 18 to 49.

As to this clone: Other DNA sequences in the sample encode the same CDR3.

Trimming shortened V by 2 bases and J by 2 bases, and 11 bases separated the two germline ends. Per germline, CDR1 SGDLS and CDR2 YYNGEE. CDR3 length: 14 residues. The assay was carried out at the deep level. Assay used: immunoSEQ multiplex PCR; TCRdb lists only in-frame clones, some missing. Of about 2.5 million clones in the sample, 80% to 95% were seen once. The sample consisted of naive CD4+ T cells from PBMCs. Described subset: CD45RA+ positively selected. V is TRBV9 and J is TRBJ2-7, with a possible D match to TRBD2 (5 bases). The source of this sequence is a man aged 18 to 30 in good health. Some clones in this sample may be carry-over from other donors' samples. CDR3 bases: TGTGCCAGCAGCGTTGGACTCGGGGCCTACGAGCAGTACTTC. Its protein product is CASSVGLGAYEQYF.